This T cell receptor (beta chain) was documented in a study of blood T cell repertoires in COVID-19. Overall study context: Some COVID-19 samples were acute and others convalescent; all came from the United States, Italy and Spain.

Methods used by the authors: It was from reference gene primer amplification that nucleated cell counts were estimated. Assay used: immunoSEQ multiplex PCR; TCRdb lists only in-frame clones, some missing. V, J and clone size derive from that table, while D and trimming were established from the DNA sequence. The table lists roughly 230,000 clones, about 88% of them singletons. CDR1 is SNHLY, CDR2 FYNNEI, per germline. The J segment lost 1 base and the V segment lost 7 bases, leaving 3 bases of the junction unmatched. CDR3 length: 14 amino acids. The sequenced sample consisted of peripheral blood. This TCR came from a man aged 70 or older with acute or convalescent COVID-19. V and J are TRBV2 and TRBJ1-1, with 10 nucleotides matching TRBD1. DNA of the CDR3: TGTGCCAGCACCCGGGACAGGGGGAACACTGAAGCTTTCTTT. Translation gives CASTRDRGNTEAFF.